A selection of T cell receptor beta chains follows, all from one sample in a study of blood T cell repertoires in COVID-19. Using immunoSEQ multiplex PCR, the repertoire was profiled, and TCRdb retains in-frame clones only, with some absent. Of tens of thousands of clones in the sample, roughly 78% were seen once. Sequencing was done on a sample of peripheral blood. These receptors all come from a man aged 55-75 years with active or convalescent COVID-19. The CDR3 runs from the conserved cysteine through the conserved F or W. The order of the fields is CDR3 length, D gene, clone size, J gene, V gene, CDR3 DNA, CDR3 protein. D genes are given only for firm matches. Not all rows give a size; the values are once, few, many and, for expanded clones, a class.

>18|TRBD2|-|TRBJ2-3|TRBV5-1
TGCGCCAGCAGCCCCGGACTAGCGCCAATCACTAGCACAGATACGCAGTATTTT
CASSPGLAPITSTDTQYF
>14|TRBD1|few|TRBJ1-1|TRBV2
TGTGCCAGCAGGTCGGGACAGGTGAACACTGAAGCTTTCTTT
CASRSGQVNTEAFF
>16|-|few|TRBJ2-3|TRBV5-1
TGCGCCAGCAGCTTGGTAGGGCGGGGCGGCACAGATACGCAGTATTTT
CASSLVGRGGTDTQYF
>13|-|-|TRBJ2-5|TRBV5-1
TGCGCCAGCAGCTTCGACAGTCAAGAGACCCAGTACTTC
CASSFDSQETQYF
>15|TRBD2|-|TRBJ2-7|TRBV28
TGTGCCAGCAGTGGTCTTCGGGGGGTTACCTACGAGCAGTACTTC
CASSGLRGVTYEQYF
>13|-|once|TRBJ2-5|TRBV6-5
TGTGCCAGCAGTTATCAGGGCTGGGAGACCCAGTACTTC
CASSYQGWETQYF
>14|-|-|TRBJ2-5|TRBV3-1/TRBV3-2
TGTGCCAGCTCCTTACAGGGTGGGGCAGAGACCCAGTACTTC
CASSLQGGAETQYF
>13|-|-|TRBJ1-2|TRBV5-6
TGTGCCAGCATCCCCTGGGGCGGTTATGGCTACACCTTC
CASIPWGGYGYTF
>16|-|-|TRBJ2-5|TRBV15
TGTGCCACCAGCATGGGCATAGCGCCCATCCAAGAGACCCAGTACTTC
CATSMGIAPIQETQYF
>14|-|-|TRBJ1-5|TRBV6-5
TGTGCCAGCAGTTACCGTGGAGGCAATCAGCCCCAGCATTTT
CASSYRGGNQPQHF
>13|-|-|TRBJ2-5|TRBV7-2
TGTGCCAGCAAACGTAGCGGTCAAGAGACCCAGTACTTC
CASKRSGQETQYF
>17|TRBD1|once|TRBJ2-1|TRBV14
TGTGCCAGCAGCCCGCGGACAGGAATTCGGTTTTACAATGAGCAGTTCTTC
CASSPRTGIRFYNEQFF
>14|TRBD2|once|TRBJ2-5|TRBV5-1
TGCGCCAGCAGCTTTGCGGGGGGGCCTGAGACCCAGTACTTC
CASSFAGGPETQYF
>13|-|-|TRBJ1-4|TRBV6-6
TGTGCCAGCAGCCATGCTATACATGAAAAACTGTTTTTT
CASSHAIHEKLFF
>16|TRBD2|-|TRBJ2-3|TRBV24-1
TGTGCCACCAGTGCCCGAGGGAGGGTAACCCCAGATACGCAGTATTTT
CATSARGRVTPDTQYF
>12|-|-|TRBJ1-5|TRBV30
TGTGCCTGGAGTCTAGGAGGTCAGCCCCAGCATTTT
CAWSLGGQPQHF
>14|-|-|TRBJ2-3|TRBV7-2
TGTGCCAGCAGCTACGGAACAGGCGGAGATACGCAGTATTTT
CASSYGTGGDTQYF